Following are 4 T cell receptor beta chains from one sample sequenced in a study of blood T cells in healthy people across ages. Alongside a J-beta primer mix, a sample-barcoded 5' primer served in a second PCR lasting about 7 to 12 cycles. TCRdb re-called the 5' RACE reads through MiXCR, storing one row per CDR3 protein. The table lists roughly 1.6 million distinct CDR3 sequences, 30% to 35% of them singletons. The sequenced material came from blood. These receptors were obtained from a woman in her 30s in good health.

This clonotype was counted a few times. The rearrangement links TRBV5-1 to TRBJ2-7; 8 bases map to TRBD1. The trim removed 7 bases at V and 3 bases at J, leaving 9 bases unmatched. Germline lookup yields CDR1 SGHRS and CDR2 YFSETQ. The CDR3 runs 14 residues. CDR3 protein: CASYPGTGFYEQYF. DNA for the CDR3: TGCGCCAGCTACCCCGGGACAGGTTTCTACGAGCAGTACTTC.

This clonotype occurred once. The gene calls are TRBV27 and TRBJ1-4, with D perhaps matching TRBD1 (5 bases). Deletions cut 5 bases from V and 8 bases from J, with 9 bases between. Germline V gene lookup returns CDR1 MNHEY and CDR2 SMNVEV (reference sequence). The CDR3 extends over 12 amino acids. This chain's CDR3 is CASSTGGEKLFF. CDR3 nucleotide sequence: TGTGCCAGCAGTACTGGGGGAGAAAAACTGTTTTTT. Complete variable domain (other parts from reference TRBV27 and TRBJ1-4): EAQVTQNPRYLITVTGKKLTVTCSQNMNHEYMSWYRQDPGLGLRQIYYSMNVEVTDKGDVPEGYKVSRKEKRNFPLILESPSPNQTSLYFCASSTGGEKLFFGSGTQLSVL.

This clonotype appeared a few times. The genes are TRBV7-8 and TRBJ2-5; 8 bases line up with TRBD2. Germline-derived CDR1 and CDR2 are SGHVS and FQNEAQ. This CDR3 has 17 amino acids. The V segment lost 5 bases and the J segment 5 bases; nucleotides outside the gene matches: 16. The CDR3 sequence: CASSEGGAGGALETQYF. The CDR3 bases are TGTGCCAGCAGCGAGGGTGGTGCGGGGGGAGCGTTGGAGACCCAGTACTTC.

V is TRBV4-1 and J is TRBJ2-1; D is undetermined. Deletions cut 6 bases from V and 6 bases from J, with 18 bases between. Germline loops: CDR1 MGHRA, CDR2 YSYEKL. CDR3 length: 15 residues. The DNA of the CDR3 is TGCGCCAGCAGGCCCCGGCCCTTAACGGGCAATGAGCAGTTCTTC. It encodes CASRPRPLTGNEQFF.